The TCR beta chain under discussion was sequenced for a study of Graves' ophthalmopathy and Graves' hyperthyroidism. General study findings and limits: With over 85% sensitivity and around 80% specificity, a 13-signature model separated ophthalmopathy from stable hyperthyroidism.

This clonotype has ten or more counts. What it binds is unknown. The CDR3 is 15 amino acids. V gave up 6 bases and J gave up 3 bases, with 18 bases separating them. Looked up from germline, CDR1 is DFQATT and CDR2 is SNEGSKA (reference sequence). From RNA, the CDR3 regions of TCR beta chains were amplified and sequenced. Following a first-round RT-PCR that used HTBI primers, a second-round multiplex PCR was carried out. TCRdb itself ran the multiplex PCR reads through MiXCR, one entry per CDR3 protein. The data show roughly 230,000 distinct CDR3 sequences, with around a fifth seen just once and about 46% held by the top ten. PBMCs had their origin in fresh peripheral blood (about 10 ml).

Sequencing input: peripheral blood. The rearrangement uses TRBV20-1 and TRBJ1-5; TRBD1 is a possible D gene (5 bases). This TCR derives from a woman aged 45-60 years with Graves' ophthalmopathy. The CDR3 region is CSAAFGGVVNQPQHF. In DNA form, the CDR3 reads TGCAGTGCAGCTTTTGGAGGGGTTGTCAATCAGCCCCAGCATTTT.